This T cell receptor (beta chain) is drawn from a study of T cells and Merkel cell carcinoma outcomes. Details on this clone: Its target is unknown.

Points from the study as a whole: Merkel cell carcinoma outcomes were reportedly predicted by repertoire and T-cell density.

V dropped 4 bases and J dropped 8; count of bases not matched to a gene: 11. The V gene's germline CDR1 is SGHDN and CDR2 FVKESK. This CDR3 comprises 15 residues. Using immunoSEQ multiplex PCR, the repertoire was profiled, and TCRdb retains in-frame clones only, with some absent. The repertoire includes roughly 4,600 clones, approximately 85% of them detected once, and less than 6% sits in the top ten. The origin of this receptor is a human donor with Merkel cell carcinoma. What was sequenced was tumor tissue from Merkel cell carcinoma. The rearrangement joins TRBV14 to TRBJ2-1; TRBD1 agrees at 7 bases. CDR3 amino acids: CASSLDRFFWDEQFF. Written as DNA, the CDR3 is TGTGCCAGCAGCCTGGACAGGTTCTTCTGGGATGAGCAGTTCTTC.